Presented here are 31 T cell receptor beta chains from one specimen sequenced in a study of shared clonotypes between healthy human individuals. Sequencing was performed with immunoSEQ multiplex PCR; in TCRdb, only in-frame clones are kept and a portion is missing. In the table there are roughly 2,300,000 clones, around 90% of which are singletons. Sample: naive CD4+ T cells from PBMCs. This sample's subset: CD45RA+ positively selected. The origin of the receptors is a man aged 18 to 30 in good health. Some clones in this sample may be carry-over from other donors' samples.

The chain employs TRBV5-4 and TRBJ1-1; D is perhaps TRBD1 (5 bases). Germline V gene lookup returns CDR1 SGHNT and CDR2 YYREEE (reference sequence). CDR3 size: 13 residues. Trimming removed 2 bases at V and 1 base at J, with 6 bases between. The CDR3: CASSFGANTEAFF. CDR3 nucleotide sequence: TGTGCCAGCAGCTTTGGGGCGAACACTGAAGCTTTCTTT. The complete variable domain, with remaining parts taken from reference TRBV5-4 and TRBJ1-1, reads ETGVTQSPTHLIKTRGQQVTLRCSSQSGHNTVSWYQQALGQGPQFIFQYYREEENGRGNFPPRFSGLQFPNYSSELNVNALELDDSALYLCASSFGANTEAFFGQGTRLTVV.

CDR3 bases: TGTGCCAGCAGTCCCAGGGGGCAGGGGGCTTTCTTT. Translating it yields CASSPRGQGAFF. V gene TRBV6-5 combines with J gene TRBJ1-1, with TRBD1 identical over 8 bases. From germline, CDR1 is MNHEY and CDR2 SVGAGI. CDR3 size: 12 residues. Losses at the gene ends were 5 bases for V and 11 bases for J; bases not matched to a gene: 7.

The chain links TRBV5-4 to TRBJ2-7; TRBD1 is a possible D gene (5 bases). Germline CDR1 is SGHNT and CDR2 is YYREEE (reference sequence). The CDR3 totals 14 residues. V shed 3 bases and J shed 2 bases, with 12 bases lying between them. The CDR3 DNA is TGTGCCAGCAGCTCATACAGGTCCCCCTACGAGCAGTACTTC. Residues: CASSSYRSPYEQYF.

The chain recombines TRBV6-1 with TRBJ2-3; the match to TRBD2 covers 9 bases. The ends lost 7 bases at V and 5 bases at J; junction bases unmatched: 7. Per the germline V gene, CDR1 is MNHNS and CDR2 is SASEGT. The CDR3 length is 14 residues. CDR3: CASTGGRAVDTQYF. As DNA, the CDR3 is TGTGCCAGCACTGGCGGGAGGGCCGTAGATACGCAGTATTTT.

The CDR3 spells CASSLLPVPNYGYTF. CDR3 sequence (DNA): TGTGCCAGCAGTTTACTGCCCGTACCTAACTATGGCTACACCTTC. The chain has TRBV27 and TRBJ1-2; D is uncertain. V was clipped by 2 bases and J by 0 bases, with 10 bases between them. The CDR3 consists of 15 residues. Germline-derived CDR1 and CDR2 are MNHEY and SMNVEV (reference sequence).

This clone was seen more than once but under ten times. The chain carries TRBV7-3 and TRBJ2-3; 11 bases are a match to TRBD1. Germline CDR1 is SGHTA and CDR2 is FQGTGA. The CDR3 is made up of 14 amino acids. The junction had 3 bases not matched to a gene; V was cut back by 5 bases and J by 5 bases. The CDR3: CASSRDRGKDTQYF. CDR3 DNA sequence: TGTGCCAGCAGCCGGGACAGGGGGAAAGATACGCAGTATTTT.

Only one count was recorded for this clone. The CDR3 bases are TGTGCCAGCAGTTCAGGGGACATAAAGCTGGTGAAGGGGCAGTTCTTC. This encodes CASSSGDIKLVKGQFF. The chain couples TRBV28 to TRBJ2-1, with D possibly TRBD1 on 6 matching bases. Germline CDR1 and CDR2: MDHEN and SYDVKM. The CDR3 length is 16 residues. V lost 4 bases and J 12 bases, leaving 25 bases between the germline ends.

The genes are TRBV5-1 and TRBJ2-5; weak D call: TRBD1 (6 bases). V gave up 0 bases and J gave up 4 bases, with 19 bases separating them. Germline CDR1 is SGHRS and CDR2 is YFSETQ. The CDR3 totals 17 residues. CDR3 protein: CASSLVVGRGGRETQYF. The DNA of the CDR3 is TGCGCCAGCAGCTTGGTGGTCGGCAGGGGCGGCAGAGAGACCCAGTACTTC.

The chain is built from TRBV11-2 and TRBJ2-2; D not certain. Trimming removed 4 bases from V and 5 bases from J, with 14 bases in between. CDR1 SGHAT and CDR2 FQNNGV come from the germline V gene. The CDR3 is 15 amino acids. Written as DNA, the CDR3 is TGTGCCAGCAGCTCCCAGTCTTGGGTAACCGGGGAGCTGTTTTTT. Encoded protein: CASSSQSWVTGELFF.

Note on this clone: Other DNA sequences from this sample encode an identical CDR3 as well. The V gene is TRBV28, the J gene TRBJ2-7; maybe TRBD2 (5 bases). Trimming shortened V by 5 bases and J by 4 bases, and 15 bases separated the two germline ends. The CDR3 runs to 14 residues. Germline V CDR1 and CDR2: MDHEN, SYDVKM. DNA of the CDR3: TGTGCCAGCAGTCCCCCTCGGGGATCGTACGAGCAGTACTTC. This translates into CASSPPRGSYEQYF. Combining the CDR3 with reference TRBV28 and TRBJ2-7 gives the whole variable domain DVKVTQSSRYLVKRTGEKVFLECVQDMDHENMFWYRQDPGLGLRLIYFSYDVKMKEKGDIPEGYSVSREKKERFSLILESASTNQTSMYLCASSPPRGSYEQYFGPGTRLTVT.

This chain uses TRBV10-3 with TRBJ2-7, with D possibly matching TRBD2 (7 bases). Germline assignment: CDR1 ENHRY and CDR2 SYGVKD. The germline V and J ends were trimmed by 1 base and 3 bases, with 13 bases remaining between them. This CDR3 spans 15 amino acids. CDR3 protein: CAISEWQGRVYEQYF. The DNA for the CDR3 is TGTGCCATCAGTGAGTGGCAGGGGAGGGTCTACGAGCAGTACTTC.

This clone appeared a single time. Other DNA sequences in the sample encode the same CDR3. The rearrangement uses TRBV9 and TRBJ2-3, with a possible D match to TRBD1 (5 bases). This CDR3 is built from 15 residues. V lost 0 bases and J lost 2, with 10 bases in between. CDR1 is SGDLS, CDR2 YYNGEE, per germline. The CDR3 sequence is CASSVAAGFTDTQYF. CDR3 DNA sequence: TGTGCCAGCAGCGTAGCTGCAGGGTTCACAGATACGCAGTATTTT.

To note about this clone: The identical CDR3 is also encoded by other nucleotide sequences in the sample. The chain has TRBV27 and TRBJ2-3, with 12 positions matching TRBD2. V trimming: 5 bases; J trimming: 2 bases; junction bases outside the gene matches: 5. Germline V gives CDR1 MNHEY, CDR2 SMNVEV (reference sequence). The CDR3 has 16 residues. The CDR3 region has the DNA TGTGCCAGCAGTCCACTAGCGGGAGGACCCACAGATACGCAGTATTTT. Amino acids: CASSPLAGGPTDTQYF.

This clone has only one observation. The same CDR3 also results from other DNA sequences found in this sample. The genes are TRBV5-1 and TRBJ1-1, with TRBD1 matching 11 bases. Germline V CDR1 and CDR2: SGHRS, YFSETQ. Trimming removed 2 bases from V and 5 bases from J; junction bases left unmatched: 2. This CDR3 has 14 amino acids. The CDR3 is CASSFGTGGTEAFF. The CDR3 region has the DNA TGCGCCAGCAGCTTCGGGACAGGGGGTACTGAAGCTTTCTTT.

The rearrangement uses TRBV28 and TRBJ2-5, with D possibly being TRBD1 (7 bases). Germline V gene data show CDR1 as MDHEN and CDR2 as SYDVKM. The ends were cut back, 4 bases at V and 3 bases at J, with 12 bases in the middle. The CDR3 spans 14 residues. For the CDR3, the DNA is TGTGCCAGCAGTTGGGGCAGGGGGGAAGAGACCCAGTACTTC. Protein sequence: CASSWGRGEETQYF.

Note on this clone: Other DNA sequences from this sample encode an identical CDR3 as well. This chain links TRBV5-1 with TRBJ2-1; 13 bases fit TRBD2. After removal of 0 bases from V and 7 bases from J, the junction contained 1 base not matched to a gene. Germline CDR1 is SGHRS and CDR2 is YFSETQ. The CDR3 spans 15 residues. The CDR3 nucleotides read TGCGCCAGCAGCTTGGGACTAGCGGGGGGAAATGAGCAGTTCTTC. Translating gives CASSLGLAGGNEQFF.

This clone was counted a single time. The same CDR3 can be traced to other DNA sequences in this sample. The chain recombines TRBV18 with TRBJ2-3; D remains ambiguous. V shed 2 bases and J shed 1 base, with 4 bases lying between them. Germline CDR1 is KGHSH and CDR2 is LQKENI. This CDR3 is 13 amino acids long. This CDR3 is CASSPGRTDTQYF. CDR3 coding DNA: TGTGCCAGCTCACCAGGGCGCACAGATACGCAGTATTTT.

The V call is TRBV6-1, the J call TRBJ2-3, with D hard to call. The germline V gene has CDR1 MNHNS and CDR2 SASEGT. The length of the CDR3 is 14 residues. The germline V and J ends were trimmed by 0 bases and 2 bases, with 6 bases remaining between them. The CDR3 is CASSEAGATDTQYF. In nucleotides, the CDR3 is TGTGCCAGCAGTGAAGCCGGTGCCACAGATACGCAGTATTTT.

The chain carries TRBV5-1 and TRBJ2-5, with 10 bases lining up with TRBD2. This CDR3 is 17 amino acids long. Trimming at V came to 0 bases and at J to 4 bases, leaving 9 bases not matched to a gene. Germline V gene lookup returns CDR1 SGHRS and CDR2 YFSETQ. The CDR3 is CASSLEAGGPSGETQYF. DNA for the CDR3: TGCGCCAGCAGCTTGGAAGCGGGAGGGCCTTCGGGAGAGACCCAGTACTTC.

The V gene is TRBV10-2, the J gene TRBJ2-7; D is perhaps TRBD1 (5 bases). The V gene lost 6 bases and the J gene lost 2 bases, with 14 bases spanning the gap. CDR3 length: 14 residues. Germline CDR1 WSHSY, CDR2 SAAADI. In DNA, the CDR3 is TGCGCCAGCAGGGATTCAGGGAATACCTACGAGCAGTACTTC. Amino acid sequence: CASRDSGNTYEQYF.

This clone was detected a few times. The chain uses TRBV18 and TRBJ1-4, with unresolved D. CDR1 and CDR2 (germline): KGHSH, LQKENI. The V end lost 4 bases, the J end lost 15 bases, and 12 bases lay between the germline ends. The CDR3 loop spans 11 amino acids. Written as DNA, the CDR3 is TGTGCCAGCTCACAGCAGACGGAGGTGTTTTTT. This codes for CASSQQTEVFF. Based on the CDR3 plus reference TRBV18 and TRBJ1-4, the full variable domain is NAGVMQNPRHLVRRRGQEARLRCSPMKGHSHVYWYRQLPEEGLKFMVYLQKENIIDESGMPKERFSAEFPKEGPSILRIQQVVRGDSAAYFCASSQQTEVFFGSGTQLSVL.

This sequence joins TRBV18 and TRBJ1-1; no clear D gene. The CDR3 has 14 residues. In germline, CDR1 is KGHSH, CDR2 LQKENI. V lost 2 bases and J 4 bases, leaving 11 bases between the germline ends. This CDR3 is CASSPSSGSTEAFF. The CDR3 DNA reads TGTGCCAGCTCACCATCATCAGGTTCCACTGAAGCTTTCTTT.

The J gene is TRBJ2-3, the V gene TRBV29-1; 12 bases agree with TRBD2. The CDR3 extends over 16 amino acids. Germline trimming cut 3 bases from V and 2 bases from J; bases unmatched to any gene: 6. Germline assignment: CDR1 SQVTM and CDR2 ANQGSEA. The CDR3 is CSVDPTSGGITDTQYF. The CDR3 nucleotides read TGCAGCGTTGACCCGACTAGCGGGGGTATCACAGATACGCAGTATTTT.

V gene TRBV6-1 combines with J gene TRBJ1-1; D is ambiguous. Trimming cost V 3 bases and J 6 bases, with 11 bases left between them. The CDR3 runs 13 residues. The germline CDR1 and CDR2 sequences are MNHNS and SASEGT. The CDR3 spells CASSDFSYSEAFF. The CDR3 DNA is TGTGCCAGCAGTGACTTCAGTTATTCTGAAGCTTTCTTT.

This clone was counted once. The J gene is TRBJ1-2, the V gene TRBV28; TRBD1 might be the D (5 bases). V was shortened by 4 bases and J by 8 bases, with 14 bases between the two germline ends. Germline V gene sequence: CDR1 MDHEN, CDR2 SYDVKM. The CDR3 length is 13 residues. CDR3: CASSSPQGGGYTF. The CDR3 DNA follows: TGTGCCAGCAGTTCGCCGCAGGGAGGAGGCTACACCTTC.

The rearrangement joins TRBV9 to TRBJ2-7; no clear D gene. The CDR3 has 13 residues. Trimming took off 4 bases at V and 2 bases at J, with 10 bases between the two ends. Germline V gene data show CDR1 as SGDLS and CDR2 as YYNGEE. The CDR3 nucleotides are TGTGCCAGCAGCCTCAGCCCTACCTACGAGCAGTACTTC. Translation gives CASSLSPTYEQYF.

The gene calls are TRBV11-2 and TRBJ2-1; 12 bases fit TRBD2. Trimming cost V 6 bases and J 5 bases; bases outside gene matches: 8. The CDR3 runs 16 residues. Germline V gene lookup returns CDR1 SGHAT and CDR2 FQNNGV. The CDR3 protein is CASSTLAGGIHNEQFF. The CDR3 DNA is TGTGCCAGCAGTACCCTAGCGGGAGGGATTCACAATGAGCAGTTCTTC.

This clone was picked up one time. The chain carries TRBV7-2 and TRBJ2-3; D possibly corresponds to TRBD2 (5 bases). Germline V gene lookup returns CDR1 SGHTA and CDR2 FQGNSA. Trimming removed 5 bases from V and 3 bases from J, with 15 bases in between. The CDR3 covers 15 residues. CDR3 amino acids: CASSTQPRGTDTQYF. CDR3 in DNA: TGTGCCAGCAGCACCCAGCCCCGCGGGACAGATACGCAGTATTTT.

The V and J genes are TRBV28 and TRBJ2-7; D gene uncertain. Between the trimmed V and J ends, which lost 5 bases and 2 bases, there was a span of 13 bases. CDR1 MDHEN and CDR2 SYDVKM come from the germline V gene. CDR3 length: 14 residues. The CDR3 DNA sequence: TGTGCCAGCAGTGACTCCCCCCTTCCCTACGAGCAGTACTTC. It translates to CASSDSPLPYEQYF.

Concerning this clone: The sample carries other DNA sequences with the same CDR3. V is TRBV29-1 and J is TRBJ2-7; D perhaps matches TRBD2 (5 bases). This CDR3 region has 12 residues. Trimming took 4 bases from V and 0 from J, leaving 7 bases between them. Germline assignment: CDR1 SQVTM and CDR2 ANQGSEA. As DNA, the CDR3 is TGCAGCGTTGTGGGGAGCTCCTACGAGCAGTACTTC. This codes for CSVVGSSYEQYF.

J is TRBJ2-1 and V is TRBV20-1; D not resolved. Germline V gene data show CDR1 as DFQATT and CDR2 as SNEGSKA (reference sequence). The V gene lost 3 bases and the J gene lost 6 bases, with 6 bases spanning the gap. The CDR3 sequence is 11 residues long. The DNA of the CDR3 is TGCAGTGCTAGTTTGATCAATGAGCAGTTCTTC. Amino acids: CSASLINEQFF.